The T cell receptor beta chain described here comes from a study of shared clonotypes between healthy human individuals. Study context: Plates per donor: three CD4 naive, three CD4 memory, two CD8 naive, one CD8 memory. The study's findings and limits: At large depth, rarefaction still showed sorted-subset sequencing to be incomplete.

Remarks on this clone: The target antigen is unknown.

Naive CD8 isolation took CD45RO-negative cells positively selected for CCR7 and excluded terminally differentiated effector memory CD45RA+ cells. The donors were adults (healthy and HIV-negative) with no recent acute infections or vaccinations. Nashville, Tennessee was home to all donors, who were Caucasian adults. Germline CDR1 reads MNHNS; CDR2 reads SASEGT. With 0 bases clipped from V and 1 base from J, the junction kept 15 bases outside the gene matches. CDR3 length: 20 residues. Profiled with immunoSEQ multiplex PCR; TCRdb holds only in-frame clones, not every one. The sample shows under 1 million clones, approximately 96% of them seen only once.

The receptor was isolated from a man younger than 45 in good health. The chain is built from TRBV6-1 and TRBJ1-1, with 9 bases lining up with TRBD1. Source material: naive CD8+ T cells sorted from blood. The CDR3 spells CASSEAAGTGRFLRNTEAFF. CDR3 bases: TGTGCCAGCAGTGAAGCGGCCGGGACAGGGCGGTTCCTTAGGAACACTGAAGCTTTCTTT.